Listed here are 18 T cell receptor beta chains from one sample, sequenced in a study of cytomegalovirus exposure and HLA in healthy donors. The PCR employed 60 Vbeta primers together with 13 Jbeta primers. Libraries were prepared by immunoSEQ multiplex PCR; TCRdb keeps only in-frame clonotypes and omits some of them. Among 80,000 to 100,000 clones listed, about 81% were seen once. Sequencing used PBMCs. The source is a man aged 18 to 29 in good health and CMV-seropositive.

The genes are TRBV5-1 and TRBJ2-5; 9 bases agree with TRBD1. The CDR3 contains 14 residues. Germline V lookup: CDR1 SGHRS, CDR2 YFSETQ. V was pared by 4 bases and J by 5 bases, with 6 bases of the junction left unmatched. CDR3 bases: TGCGCCAGCAGCAAAGGACAGGGGATGGAGACCCAGTACTTC. It is translated as CASSKGQGMETQYF.

The chain combines TRBV15 with TRBJ2-4; TRBD1 agrees at 7 bases. V gave up 3 bases and J gave up 13 bases; unmatched junction bases: 12. This CDR3 spans 14 amino acids. The V gene's germline CDR1 is LNHNV and CDR2 YYDKDF (reference sequence). CDR3 DNA: TGTGCCACCAGCAGGGATTCAGGGGGTACAGGGCAGTACTTC. It yields the protein CATSRDSGGTGQYF. Full variable domain (outside the CDR3, taken from reference TRBV15 and TRBJ2-4): DAMVIQNPRYQVTQFGKPVTLSCSQTLNHNVMYWYQQKSSQAPKLLFHYYDKDFNNEADTPDNFQSRRPNTSFCFLDIRSPGLGDTAMYLCATSRDSGGTGQYFGAGTRLSVL.

The table lists this clone with a count of one. The chain couples TRBV30 to TRBJ2-5, with TRBD2 identical over 8 bases. This CDR3 has 13 residues. CDR1 and CDR2 from the germline V gene are GTSNPN and SVGIG (reference sequence). The V segment lost 5 bases and the J segment 7 bases; nucleotides outside the gene matches: 9. The CDR3 DNA reads TGTGCCTGGGACAACAGGGCGGGAGGGACCCAGTACTTC. Protein product: CAWDNRAGGTQYF.

This chain joins TRBV18 and TRBJ1-2; 7 nucleotides agree with TRBD1. J gave up 7 bases and V 6 bases, and 14 bases lay outside the gene matches. CDR1 and CDR2 from the germline V gene are KGHSH and LQKENI. The CDR3 extends over 15 amino acids. CDR3 DNA sequence: TGTGCCAGCTCCCAAGAAGCGACAGGGCGTACTGGCTACACCTTC. This translates into CASSQEATGRTGYTF.

The chain recombines TRBV27 with TRBJ2-7; no definite D call. The CDR3 consists of 14 residues. Germline V CDR1 and CDR2: MNHEY, SMNVEV (reference sequence). V lost 4 bases, J lost 2 bases, and 12 bases lay in between. CDR3 sequence reads: CASSSVDKTYEQYF. For the CDR3, the DNA is TGTGCCAGCAGTTCCGTCGACAAGACCTACGAGCAGTACTTC.

The chain recombines TRBV7-2 with TRBJ1-2; D gene ambiguous. This CDR3 has 12 residues. V dropped 4 bases and J dropped 4 bases, with 7 bases sitting between them. The germline V gene encodes CDR1 SGHTA and CDR2 FQGNSA. Written as DNA, the CDR3 is TGTGCCAGCAGCTCCCAATCCTATGGCTACACCTTC. Protein product: CASSSQSYGYTF.

The chain links TRBV6-1 to TRBJ2-3, with 7 bases that match TRBD2. This CDR3 spans 14 amino acids. The germline CDR1 and CDR2 sequences are MNHNS and SASEGT. The V and J ends lost 2 bases and 4 bases, in that order; junction bases with no gene match: 3. DNA for the CDR3: TGTGCCAGCAGTGAAAGGAGCGGGGCAGATACGCAGTATTTT. Protein product: CASSERSGADTQYF.

The V gene is TRBV6-6, the J gene TRBJ1-2, with TRBD1 as a possible D gene (6 bases). Germline V gene data show CDR1 as MNHNY and CDR2 as SVGAGI (reference sequence). The V and J ends lost 5 bases and 4 bases respectively, with 14 bases between them. This CDR3 contains 14 residues. The CDR3 nucleotides are TGTGCCAGCAGTCAAGGAAACAGGGCCTATGGCTACACCTTC. It is translated as CASSQGNRAYGYTF.

The rearrangement links TRBV5-4 to TRBJ2-7; D is undetermined. CDR1 and CDR2 from the germline V gene are SGHNT and YYREEE (reference sequence). V gave up 5 bases and J gave up 1 base, with 16 bases separating them. The CDR3 extends over 15 amino acids. This chain's CDR3 is CASSYEPILSYEQYF. The DNA for the CDR3 is TGTGCCAGCAGTTATGAACCTATATTATCCTACGAGCAGTACTTC.

The chain joins TRBV7-9 to TRBJ1-2; 8 positions match TRBD1. This CDR3 is built from 13 residues. Trimming took 5 bases from V and 5 from J; bases not matched to a gene: 4. In germline, CDR1 is SEHNR, CDR2 FQNEAQ (reference sequence). The CDR3 sequence is CASSPRQGYGYTF. DNA of the CDR3: TGTGCCAGCAGCCCCCGACAGGGGTATGGCTACACCTTC.

The chain combines TRBV23-1 with TRBJ2-4; D perhaps matches TRBD1 (6 bases). TRBV23-1 is filed as an ORF, its function uncertain. Trimming stripped 11 bases from V and 8 bases from J, with 22 bases between. The CDR3 is 14 amino acids. CDR3 coding DNA: TGCGCCGGGACAAGAGGGCCCCCTGAGGACATTCAGTACTTC. This gives the protein CAGTRGPPEDIQYF.

The V call is TRBV27, the J call TRBJ2-7; D gene uncertain. Germline V gene lookup returns CDR1 MNHEY and CDR2 SMNVEV (reference sequence). This CDR3 spans 15 amino acids. V was shortened by 5 bases and J by 4 bases, with 18 bases between the two germline ends. CDR3 protein: CASSLRSPRLYEQYF. The CDR3 region has the DNA TGTGCCAGCAGTCTCCGGTCCCCGAGGCTTTACGAGCAGTACTTC.

V and J are TRBV9 and TRBJ2-3; 8 positions match TRBD1. Germline V lookup: CDR1 SGDLS, CDR2 YYNGEE. V lost 3 bases, J lost 4 bases, and 7 bases stayed unmatched. The CDR3 covers 15 residues. For the CDR3, the DNA is TGTGCCAGCAGCGCGGACAGGGTGGGCGCAGATACGCAGTATTTT. As protein: CASSADRVGADTQYF.

The chain couples TRBV12-5 to TRBJ2-7, with 7 bases matching TRBD1. CDR1 LGHNT and CDR2 FRNRAP come from the germline V gene. J lost 3 bases, V lost 7 bases, and 12 bases had no gene match. CDR3 length: 15 amino acids. The CDR3 nucleotides read TGTGCTAGTGCCTCATGTCGGGACAGCAGCTACGAGCAGTACTTC. The encoded protein is CASASCRDSSYEQYF. Filled out from reference TRBV12-5 and TRBJ2-7, the complete variable domain reads DARVTQTPRHKVTEMGQEVTMRCQPILGHNTVFWYRQTMMQGLELLAYFRNRAPLDDSGMPKDRFSAEMPDATLATLKIQPSEPRDSAVYFCASASCRDSSYEQYFGPGTRLTVT.

The chain employs TRBV29-1 and TRBJ2-3, with TRBD1 as a possible D gene (5 bases). CDR3 length equals 13 residues. Trimming shortened V by 2 bases and J by 5 bases, and 11 bases separated the two germline ends. Germline-derived CDR1 and CDR2 are SQVTM and ANQGSEA. For the CDR3, the DNA is TGCAGCGTTGAAATGCAGGGCGTAGATACGCAGTATTTT. Amino acids: CSVEMQGVDTQYF.

The chain is built from TRBV2 and TRBJ1-6; 8 bases fit TRBD1. This CDR3 contains 14 residues. In germline, CDR1 is SNHLY, CDR2 FYNNEI. Trimming removed 6 bases from V and 9 bases from J; junction bases left unmatched: 7. CDR3 in DNA: TGTGCCAGCAGAGACACAGGGGGAGGTTCACCCCTCCACTTT. This translates into CASRDTGGGSPLHF.

The J gene is TRBJ2-6, the V gene TRBV5-6; 11 positions agree with TRBD1. This CDR3 region has 17 residues. The V gene's germline CDR1 is SGHDT and CDR2 YYEEEE. V was pared by 1 base and J by 3 bases, with 3 bases of the junction left unmatched. Written as DNA, the CDR3 is TGTGCCAGCAGCTTGTCGGGACAGGGGGGTGGGGCCAACGTCCTGACTTTC. This encodes CASSLSGQGGGANVLTF.

The chain joins TRBV6-4 to TRBJ2-7; the match to TRBD2 covers 10 bases. This CDR3 is built from 15 residues. Germline CDR1 MRHNA, CDR2 SNTAGT. Losses at the gene ends were 4 bases for V and 2 bases for J; bases not matched to a gene: 5. This CDR3 reads CASSAASGGPYEQYF. The CDR3 DNA follows: TGTGCCAGCAGTGCGGCTAGCGGGGGTCCCTACGAGCAGTACTTC.